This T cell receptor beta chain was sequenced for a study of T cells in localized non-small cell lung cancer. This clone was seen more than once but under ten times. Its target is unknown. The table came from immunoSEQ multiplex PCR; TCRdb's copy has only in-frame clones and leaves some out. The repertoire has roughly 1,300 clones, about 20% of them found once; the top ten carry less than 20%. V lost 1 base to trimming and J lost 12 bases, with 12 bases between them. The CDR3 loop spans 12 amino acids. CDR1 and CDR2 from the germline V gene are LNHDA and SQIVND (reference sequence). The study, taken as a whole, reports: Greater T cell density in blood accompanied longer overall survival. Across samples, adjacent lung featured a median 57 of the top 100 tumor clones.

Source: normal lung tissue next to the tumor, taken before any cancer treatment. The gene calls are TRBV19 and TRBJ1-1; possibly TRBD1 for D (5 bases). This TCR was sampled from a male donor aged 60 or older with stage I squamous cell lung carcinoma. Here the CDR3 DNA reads TGTGCCAGTAGTATAGGTCAGGGTAAGACTTTCTTT. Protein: CASSIGQGKTFF.